A single sample is the source of the 18 T cell receptor beta chains below, sequenced in a study of follicular helper T cells after annual influenza vaccination. Sequenced by immunoSEQ multiplex PCR; TCRdb stores in-frame clones only, minus some. The sample consists of approximately 11,000 clones, 70% to 85% of them appearing once. The sample in question was CXCR5- memory CD4+ T cells sorted from blood, obtained 6 weeks after influenza vaccination. The source is an adult who received the influenza vaccine.

This chain links TRBV11-2 with TRBJ2-3; D possibly corresponds to TRBD2 (6 bases). The V end was cut by 1 base, the J end by 1 base, with 15 bases between. Germline-derived CDR1 and CDR2 are SGHAT and FQNNGV. The CDR3 length is 17 residues. The CDR3 nucleotides are TGTGCCAGCAGCTTAGGTCCGGAGCGGAGGGGCACAGATACGCAGTATTTT. Its protein is CASSLGPERRGTDTQYF.

This clone was counted only a few times. At one end, the junction sequence differs from germline, possibly due to a read error. In nucleotides, the CDR3 is TGTGCCAGTAGTATAGCCCCACGTTACGTGCAGTACTTC. Translation gives CASSIAPRYVQYF. The V gene is TRBV19, the J gene TRBJ2-7, with D hard to call. The germline V gene has CDR1 LNHDA and CDR2 SQIVND (reference sequence). This CDR3 has 13 residues. Drawing the rest from reference TRBV19 and TRBJ2-7, the complete variable domain is DGGITQSPKYLFRKEGQNVTLSCEQNLNHDAMYWYRQDPGQGLRLIYYSQIVNDFQKGDIAEGYSVSREKKESFPLTVTSAQKNPTAFYLCASSIAPRYVQYFGPGTRLTVT.

This chain connects TRBV29-1 to TRBJ2-3; TRBD1 matches at 9 bases. V lost 5 bases to trimming and J lost 0 bases; unmatched junction nucleotides: 12. The germline V gene encodes CDR1 SQVTM and CDR2 ANQGSEA. The CDR3 sequence is 17 residues long. Here the CDR3 reads CSVIRDRDSLSTDTQYF. The CDR3 coding sequence is TGCAGCGTTATCCGGGACAGGGATTCCTTAAGCACAGATACGCAGTATTTT.

The rearrangement uses TRBV6-5 and TRBJ1-1; D ambiguous. Trimming cost V 7 bases and J 3 bases, with 18 bases left between them. Germline V gene sequence: CDR1 MNHEY, CDR2 SVGAGI. The CDR3 runs 15 residues. In nucleotides, the CDR3 is TGTGCCAGCACTCCGCGACGTGGTCATGACACTGAAGCTTTCTTT. Translating it yields CASTPRRGHDTEAFF.

The V call is TRBV5-1, the J call TRBJ1-2; the D gene is possibly TRBD1 (6 bases). The CDR3 is 14 residues long. V dropped 0 bases and J dropped 4 bases, with 10 bases sitting between them. From germline, CDR1 is SGHRS and CDR2 YFSETQ. CDR3 nucleotides: TGCGCCAGCAGCTTGGATTGGGGGCGCTATGGCTACACCTTC. This sequence encodes CASSLDWGRYGYTF.

The chain employs TRBV6-6 and TRBJ1-1, with 8 positions matching TRBD1. Germline V lookup: CDR1 MNHNY, CDR2 SVGAGI (reference sequence). V trimming: 5 bases; J trimming: 4 bases; junction bases outside the gene matches: 6. The CDR3 has 14 amino acids. The DNA for the CDR3 is TGTGCCAGCAGTCCACAGGGGGTAATCACTGAAGCTTTCTTT. Encoded protein: CASSPQGVITEAFF.

The chain employs TRBV27 and TRBJ2-2; D might be TRBD1 (5 bases). The germline CDR1 and CDR2 sequences are MNHEY and SMNVEV (reference sequence). The length of the CDR3 is 15 residues. Trimming cost V 4 bases and J 0 bases, with 9 bases left between them. The chain's CDR3 is CASSYGHSNTGELFF. The CDR3 bases are TGTGCCAGCAGTTATGGACACTCGAACACCGGGGAGCTGTTTTTT.

This chain links TRBV14 with TRBJ1-1; the D is unclear. V gave up 0 bases and J gave up 1 base, with 6 bases separating them. The CDR3 sequence is 14 residues long. Germline assignment: CDR1 SGHDN and CDR2 FVKESK. The CDR3 here is CASSQDHRNTEAFF. For the CDR3, the DNA is TGTGCCAGCAGCCAAGATCATCGGAACACTGAAGCTTTCTTT.

This clone was seen more than once but under ten times. The rearrangement links TRBV16 to TRBJ1-3; D not resolved. CDR3 length equals 13 residues. Trimming cost V 0 bases and J 8 bases, with 8 bases left between them. The germline CDR1 and CDR2 sequences are KGHSY and FQNENV. CDR3 sequence reads: CASSQSGMDTIYF. CDR3 bases: TGTGCCAGCAGCCAATCGGGGATGGACACCATATATTTT.

In DNA, the CDR3 is TGTGCCAGCAGCTTAGTCCTGGGACAGGGGGGCGAGCAGTACTTC. Its protein product is CASSLVLGQGGEQYF. The chain has TRBV11-2 and TRBJ2-7, with TRBD1 matching over 11 bases. Germline V gene sequence: CDR1 SGHAT, CDR2 FQNNGV. The CDR3 covers 15 residues. V lost 1 base, J lost 6 bases, and 5 bases stayed unmatched.

This clone was counted between two and nine times. The chain combines TRBV7-3 with TRBJ2-7; D possibly uses TRBD1 or TRBD2 (5 bases each). V lost 1 base to trimming and J lost 7 bases, with 11 bases between them. This CDR3 region has 13 residues. The germline V gene encodes CDR1 SGHTA and CDR2 FQGTGA. The CDR3 bases are TGTGCCAGCAGCTTAATGGGAGAGGGGGAGCAGTACTTC. It encodes CASSLMGEGEQYF.

The CDR3 DNA is TGTGCCAGCAACCCACAGGGTAACGAGCAGTACTTC. Translated, it gives CASNPQGNEQYF. The chain links TRBV7-6 to TRBJ2-7; TRBD1 might be the D (6 bases). The germline gives CDR1 SGHVS, CDR2 FNYEAQ. The V end was cut by 7 bases, the J end by 5 bases, with 12 bases between. The CDR3 spans 12 residues.

The chain is built from TRBV4-2 and TRBJ2-7; tentative D call: TRBD2 (6 bases). In germline, CDR1 is LGHNA, CDR2 YNFKEQ. The CDR3 length is 18 residues. Trimming shortened V by 0 bases and J by 2 bases, and 20 bases separated the two germline ends. CDR3 DNA sequence: TGTGCCAGCAGCCAAGACGGAGGGAAGGGCACTCTAACCTACGAGCAGTACTTC. Translating it yields CASSQDGGKGTLTYEQYF.

The chain couples TRBV19 to TRBJ2-2; 9 positions match TRBD1. The CDR3 covers 17 residues. Losses at the gene ends were 6 bases for V and 6 bases for J; bases not matched to a gene: 14. The germline CDR1 and CDR2 sequences are LNHDA and SQIVND (reference sequence). In DNA, the CDR3 is TGTGCCAGTAGCCTAATACCGGGACAGGGTAGGGCCGGGGAGCTGTTTTTT. Translation gives CASSLIPGQGRAGELFF.

V is TRBV15 and J is TRBJ2-5; maybe TRBD2 (7 bases). Germline V gene data show CDR1 as LNHNV and CDR2 as YYDKDF (reference sequence). CDR3 size: 16 residues. Trimming cost V 1 base and J 5 bases, with 17 bases left between them. The CDR3 DNA reads as TGTGCCACCAGCAGAGTTCCGGGGGGCCGACTTGAGACCCAGTACTTC. Amino acid sequence: CATSRVPGGRLETQYF.

The V call is TRBV14, the J call TRBJ2-5, with TRBD2 identical over 8 bases. CDR1 is SGHDN, CDR2 FVKESK, per germline. There are 17 residues in the CDR3. With 0 bases clipped from V and 3 bases from J, the junction kept 9 bases outside the gene matches. CDR3 amino acids: CASSQDLAGGAKETQYF. The CDR3 region has the DNA TGTGCCAGCAGCCAAGATCTGGCCGGGGGGGCAAAAGAGACCCAGTACTTC.

The rearrangement joins TRBV25-1 to TRBJ2-5; 11 nucleotides line up with TRBD2. The CDR3 covers 14 residues. Germline assignment: CDR1 MGHDK and CDR2 SYGVNS. With V trimmed by 5 bases and J by 4 bases, 3 bases remained unmatched. This CDR3 reads CASSPTSGVETQYF. Written as DNA, the CDR3 is TGTGCCAGCAGTCCGACTAGCGGGGTAGAGACCCAGTACTTC.

V usage is TRBV29-1 and J usage is TRBJ1-2; 10 bases are shared with TRBD1. V shed 5 bases, J shed 2 bases, and the junction held 8 bases outside the gene matches. The CDR3 totals 15 residues. Germline CDR1 is SQVTM and CDR2 is ANQGSEA. CDR3 loop: CSVTGTGVGNYGYTF. CDR3 DNA: TGCAGCGTTACCGGGACAGGGGTCGGGAACTATGGCTACACCTTC. The full variable domain, its missing parts supplied by reference TRBV29-1 and TRBJ1-2, is SAVISQKPSRDICQRGTSLTIQCQVDSQVTMMFWYRQQPGQSLTLIATANQGSEATYESGFVIDKFPISRPNLTFSTLTVSNMSPEDSSIYLCSVTGTGVGNYGYTFGSGTRLTVV.